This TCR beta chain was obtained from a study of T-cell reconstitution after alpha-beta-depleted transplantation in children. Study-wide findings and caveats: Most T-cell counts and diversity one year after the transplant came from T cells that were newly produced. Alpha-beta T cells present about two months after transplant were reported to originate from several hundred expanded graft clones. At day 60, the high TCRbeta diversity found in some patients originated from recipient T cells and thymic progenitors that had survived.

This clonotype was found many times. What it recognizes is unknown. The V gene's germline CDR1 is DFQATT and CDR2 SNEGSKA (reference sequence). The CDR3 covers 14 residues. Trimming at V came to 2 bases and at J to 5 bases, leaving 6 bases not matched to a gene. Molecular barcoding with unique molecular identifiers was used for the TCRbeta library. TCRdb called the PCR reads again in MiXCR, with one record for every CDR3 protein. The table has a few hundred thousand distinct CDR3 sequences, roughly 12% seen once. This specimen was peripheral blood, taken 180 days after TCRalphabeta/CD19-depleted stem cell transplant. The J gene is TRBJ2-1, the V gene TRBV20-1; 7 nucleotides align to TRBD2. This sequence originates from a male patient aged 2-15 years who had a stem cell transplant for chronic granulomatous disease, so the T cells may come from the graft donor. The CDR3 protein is CSARWRGGNNEQFF. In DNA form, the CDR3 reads TGCAGTGCTAGATGGCGGGGAGGGAACAATGAGCAGTTCTTC.